Shown below are 26 T cell receptor beta chains from a single sample sequenced in a study of spatial heterogeneity in lung cancer. The time point: blood at routine non-recurrence follow-up after resection. TCRdb itself ran the 5' RACE reads through MiXCR, one entry per CDR3 protein. The table has 39,000 or so distinct CDR3 sequences, over 9.5% seen once. The input for sequencing was PBMCs, taken at follow-up. Receptor source: a female donor with early-stage non-small cell lung cancer.

This clonotype was seen many times. V usage is TRBV7-2 and J usage is TRBJ1-1; D uncertain. This CDR3 is 13 amino acids long. Germline CDR1 reads SGHTA; CDR2 reads FQGNSA. V was cut by 3 bases and J by 1 base, with 6 bases left in between. For the CDR3, the DNA is TGTGCCAGCAGCTTCAGGCCGAACACTGAAGCTTTCTTT. It specifies CASSFRPNTEAFF.

The chain recombines TRBV5-1 with TRBJ2-1; TRBD2 is a possible D gene (6 bases). The CDR3 totals 14 residues. V gave up 4 bases and J gave up 3 bases, with 11 bases separating them. Germline-derived CDR1 and CDR2 are SGHRS and YFSETQ. The CDR3 DNA is TGCGCCAGCAGCACGGCGGAGGGCTACAATGAGCAGTTCTTC. This sequence encodes CASSTAEGYNEQFF.

This clonotype was found many times. The rearrangement uses TRBV20-1 and TRBJ2-7, with D unclear. Trimming removed 6 bases from V and 8 bases from J, with 29 bases in between. CDR1 and CDR2 (germline): DFQATT, SNEGSKA (reference sequence). This CDR3 has 16 amino acids. CDR3 in amino acids: CSALRDPGRPSTQQYF. CDR3 in DNA: TGCAGTGCCCTACGAGACCCAGGACGGCCGAGCACGCAGCAGTACTTC.

The rearrangement joins TRBV9 to TRBJ2-3, with TRBD2 matching 8 bases. J lost 1 base, V lost 0 bases, and 10 bases had no gene match. Germline CDR1 is SGDLS and CDR2 is YYNGEE. This CDR3 has 18 amino acids. Here the CDR3 reads CASSVDVGGASGTDTQYF. The CDR3 DNA reads TGTGCCAGCAGCGTAGATGTCGGGGGGGCCAGTGGCACAGATACGCAGTATTTT.

The V call is TRBV20-1, the J call TRBJ1-1, with D unresolved. Germline V gene data show CDR1 as DFQATT and CDR2 as SNEGSKA (reference sequence). The CDR3 totals 14 residues. V lost 0 bases to trimming and J lost 4 bases, with 12 bases between them. CDR3 coding DNA: TGCAGTGCTAGAGATCTCGGGGTTATCACTGAAGCTTTCTTT. Translated: CSARDLGVITEAFF.

This clonotype was recorded many times. The chain links TRBV7-8 to TRBJ2-1; D gene ambiguous. V dropped 3 bases and J dropped 0 bases, with 15 bases sitting between them. Germline V lookup: CDR1 SGHVS, CDR2 FQNEAQ. The CDR3 loop spans 17 amino acids. This CDR3 reads CASSFPGRASSYNEQFF. CDR3 DNA sequence: TGTGCCAGCAGCTTCCCCGGACGGGCTAGCTCCTACAATGAGCAGTTCTTC.

This clonotype was counted a few times. This chain joins TRBV9 and TRBJ2-5; 10 positions agree with TRBD2. This CDR3 is 16 amino acids long. Germline loops: CDR1 SGDLS, CDR2 YYNGEE. V shed 0 bases, J shed 1 base, and the junction held 3 bases outside the gene matches. The CDR3 sequence: CASSVVSGGAQETQYF. As DNA, the CDR3 is TGTGCCAGCAGCGTAGTGAGCGGGGGGGCCCAAGAGACCCAGTACTTC.

This clonotype was counted only a few times. The chain carries TRBV5-1 and TRBJ2-7; D unclear. The CDR3 totals 15 residues. Germline values: CDR1 SGHRS, CDR2 YFSETQ. The V gene lost 6 bases and the J gene lost 2 bases, with 18 bases spanning the gap. CDR3 sequence: CASTVDPEKTYEQYF. The CDR3 bases are TGCGCCAGCACCGTTGACCCCGAAAAAACCTACGAGCAGTACTTC.

This clonotype has at least ten counts. V usage is TRBV28 and J usage is TRBJ2-3; 14 bases fit TRBD2. The CDR3 is 16 amino acids. The V gene's germline CDR1 is MDHEN and CDR2 SYDVKM. The ends lost 4 bases at V and 3 bases at J; junction bases unmatched: 3. The CDR3 protein is CASSSGTSGGTDTQYF. The CDR3 nucleotides are TGTGCCAGCAGTTCGGGGACTAGCGGGGGAACAGATACGCAGTATTTT.

The sample holds many counts of this clonotype. V usage is TRBV6-2 or TRBV6-3 and J usage is TRBJ1-4; no reliable D call. Germline V CDR1 and CDR2: MNHEY, SVGEGT. The CDR3 covers 15 residues. Trimming pared 6 bases from V and 5 bases from J, leaving 16 bases between. The CDR3 DNA reads TGTGCCAGCAGGCCACTCGCGATTTCCAATGAAAAACTGTTTTTT. Translated, it gives CASRPLAISNEKLFF.

This clonotype was recorded at least ten times. The rearrangement links TRBV3-1 to TRBJ1-2; weak D call: TRBD1 (5 bases). V was clipped by 4 bases and J by 2 bases, with 11 bases between them. The CDR3 runs to 14 residues. In germline, CDR1 is LGHDT, CDR2 YNNKEL (reference sequence). The CDR3 loop reads CASSPGHKNYGYTF. The CDR3 bases are TGTGCCAGCAGCCCAGGGCACAAAAACTATGGCTACACCTTC.

This clonotype was detected ten times or more. This rearrangement joins TRBV5-1 to TRBJ1-1; D call uncertain. Germline CDR1 is SGHRS and CDR2 is YFSETQ. The V gene lost 4 bases and the J gene lost 1 base, with 8 bases spanning the gap. The CDR3 covers 13 residues. CDR3 sequence: CASSAAWNTEAFF. DNA of the CDR3: TGCGCCAGCAGCGCGGCTTGGAACACTGAAGCTTTCTTT.

This rearrangement joins TRBV6-2 or TRBV6-3 to TRBJ1-1; TRBD1 might be the D (5 bases). Germline loops: CDR1 MNHEY, CDR2 SVGEGT. This CDR3 spans 14 amino acids. V lost 6 bases and J lost 3, with 14 bases in between. The CDR3 loop is CASSIAGGDTEAFF. DNA of the CDR3: TGTGCCAGCAGCATCGCCGGGGGGGACACTGAAGCTTTCTTT.

At least ten counts were recorded for this clonotype. V and J are TRBV20-1 and TRBJ1-6, with D unresolved. The germline CDR1 and CDR2 sequences are DFQATT and SNEGSKA (reference sequence). Between the trimmed V and J ends, which lost 2 bases and 0 bases, there was a span of 17 bases. The CDR3 totals 18 residues. The CDR3 nucleotides are TGCAGTGCTAGAAACTCCCGGGCGGGAAGCTCCTATAATTCACCCCTCCACTTT. Its translation: CSARNSRAGSSYNSPLHF.

In its sample, this clonotype was seen many times. This rearrangement joins TRBV5-4 to TRBJ2-5; the D gene is possibly TRBD1 (6 bases). Between the trimmed V and J ends, which lost 4 bases and 2 bases, there was a span of 12 bases. The CDR3 sequence is 14 residues long. The V gene's germline CDR1 is SGHNT and CDR2 YYREEE (reference sequence). For the CDR3, the DNA is TGTGCCAGCAGCCTCGCGACAGGACAAGAGACCCAGTACTTC. Amino acids: CASSLATGQETQYF.

This clonotype was found many times. The genes are TRBV27 and TRBJ2-5, with 9 bases matching TRBD2. Germline CDR1 is MNHEY and CDR2 is SMNVEV (reference sequence). This CDR3 region has 15 residues. V lost 5 bases and J lost 2; bases outside the gene matches: 6. The CDR3 DNA follows: TGTGCCAGCAGTACAGCGGGGGGTAGACAAGAGACCCAGTACTTC. Translating it yields CASSTAGGRQETQYF.

This clonotype has ten or more counts. CDR3 sequence reads: CASSPSDYAGETQYF. The DNA of the CDR3 is TGCGCCAGCAGCCCGTCCGACTACGCCGGTGAGACCCAGTACTTC. The chain has TRBV5-1 and TRBJ2-5; D possibly corresponds to TRBD2 (5 bases). CDR3 size: 15 residues. V lost 4 bases and J 5 bases, leaving 18 bases between the germline ends. Germline V gene sequence: CDR1 SGHRS, CDR2 YFSETQ.

This clonotype occurred many times. The chain is built from TRBV10-3 and TRBJ1-2; tentatively, D is TRBD1 (6 bases). Germline CDR1 is ENHRY and CDR2 is SYGVKD. Trimming took 4 bases from V and 5 from J, leaving 17 bases between them. CDR3 length: 15 amino acids. CDR3 region: CAISVLGAGVYGYTF. CDR3 bases: TGTGCCATCAGTGTGTTGGGGGCAGGAGTTTATGGCTACACCTTC.

This rearrangement joins TRBV6-6 to TRBJ1-5, with TRBD1 matching 9 bases. The V gene end was trimmed by 7 bases and the J gene end by 1 base; junction bases not matched to a gene: 5. Germline V gene data show CDR1 as MNHNY and CDR2 as SVGAGI (reference sequence). The CDR3 loop spans 15 amino acids. CDR3 bases: TGTGCCAGCAAAAAAACAGGGGGCAGCAATCAGCCCCAGCATTTT. Its protein is CASKKTGGSNQPQHF.

The genes are TRBV7-3 and TRBJ1-1; tentative D call: TRBD1 (6 bases). CDR1 and CDR2 from the germline V gene are SGHTA and FQGTGA. Trimming stripped 2 bases from V and 10 bases from J, with 14 bases between. The CDR3 runs to 13 residues. CDR3 protein: CASSLDRGAVAFF. The CDR3 coding sequence is TGTGCCAGCAGCTTAGATCGGGGGGCTGTAGCTTTCTTT.

This clonotype was counted between two and nine times. The chain links TRBV29-1 to TRBJ1-2; D call uncertain. CDR1 is SQVTM, CDR2 ANQGSEA, per germline. Trimming pared 6 bases from V and 8 bases from J, leaving 19 bases between. The CDR3 consists of 13 residues. The CDR3 DNA sequence: TGCAGCGTGGGCACAAGGCTGGCGGGAGGCTACACCTTC. Translating gives CSVGTRLAGGYTF.

This clonotype was seen a handful of times. The chain uses TRBV25-1 and TRBJ1-2; D uncertain. Looked up from germline, CDR1 is MGHDK and CDR2 is SYGVNS. V was cut by 10 bases and J by 5 bases, with 11 bases left in between. This CDR3 has 11 residues. DNA of the CDR3: TGTGCCACCCAGACGGGATATGGCTACACCTTC. Translating it yields CATQTGYGYTF.

The table lists this clonotype with many counts. The V and J genes are TRBV3-1 and TRBJ1-5; D gene ambiguous. CDR3 length: 13 residues. Germline V lookup: CDR1 LGHDT, CDR2 YNNKEL (reference sequence). Trimming stripped 1 base from V and 7 bases from J, with 8 bases between. The CDR3 region is CASSQGARQPQHF. CDR3 in DNA: TGTGCCAGCAGCCAAGGGGCCAGACAGCCCCAGCATTTT.

This clonotype was counted only a few times. The chain employs TRBV6-6 and TRBJ2-1; a possible D gene is TRBD2 (5 bases). This CDR3 has 14 amino acids. V was pared by 5 bases and J by 6 bases, with 14 bases between. Germline loops: CDR1 MNHNY, CDR2 SVGAGI (reference sequence). The CDR3: CASSASRNLNEQFF. The CDR3 nucleotides read TGTGCCAGCAGTGCTAGCCGAAACCTCAATGAGCAGTTCTTC.

V gene TRBV20-1 combines with J gene TRBJ2-7; weak D call: TRBD2 (6 bases). The length of the CDR3 is 11 residues. Germline V gives CDR1 DFQATT, CDR2 SNEGSKA (reference sequence). The V end lost 4 bases, the J end lost 4 bases, and 8 bases lay between the germline ends. This CDR3 is CSATGGYEQYF. The CDR3 DNA reads as TGCAGTGCTACCGGGGGATACGAGCAGTACTTC.

Ten or more counts support this clonotype. The chain is built from TRBV7-2 and TRBJ2-7; D remains ambiguous. The germline V gene encodes CDR1 SGHTA and CDR2 FQGNSA. Trimming left V 5 bases short and J 2 bases short, with 4 bases between. The CDR3 extends over 11 amino acids. CDR3 amino acids: CASSAAYEQYF. CDR3 nucleotide sequence: TGTGCCAGCAGCGCCGCCTACGAGCAGTACTTC.